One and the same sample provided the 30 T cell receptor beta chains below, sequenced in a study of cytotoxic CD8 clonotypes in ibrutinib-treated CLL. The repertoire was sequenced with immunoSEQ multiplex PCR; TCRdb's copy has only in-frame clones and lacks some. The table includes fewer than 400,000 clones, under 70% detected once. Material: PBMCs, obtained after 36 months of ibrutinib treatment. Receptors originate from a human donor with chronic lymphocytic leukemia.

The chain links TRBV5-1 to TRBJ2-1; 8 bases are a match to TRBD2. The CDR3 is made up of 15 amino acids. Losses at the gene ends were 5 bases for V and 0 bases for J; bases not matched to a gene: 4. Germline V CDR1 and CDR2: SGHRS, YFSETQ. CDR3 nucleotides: TGCGCCAGCAGGCGAGCGGGGGACTCCTACAATGAGCAGTTCTTC. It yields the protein CASRRAGDSYNEQFF.

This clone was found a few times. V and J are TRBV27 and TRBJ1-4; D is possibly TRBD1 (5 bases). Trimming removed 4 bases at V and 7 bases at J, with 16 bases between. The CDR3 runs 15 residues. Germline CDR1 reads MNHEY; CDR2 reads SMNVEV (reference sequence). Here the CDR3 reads CASSSHWGGGEKLFF. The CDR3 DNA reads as TGTGCCAGCAGTTCCCACTGGGGCGGCGGTGAAAAACTGTTTTTT.

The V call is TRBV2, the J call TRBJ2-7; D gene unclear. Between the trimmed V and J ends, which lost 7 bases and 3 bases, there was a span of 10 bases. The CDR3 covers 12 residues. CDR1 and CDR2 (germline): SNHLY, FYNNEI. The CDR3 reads CASIGGNYEQYF. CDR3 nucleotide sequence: TGTGCCAGCATCGGTGGGAACTACGAGCAGTACTTC. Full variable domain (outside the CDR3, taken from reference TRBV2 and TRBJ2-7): EPEVTQTPSHQVTQMGQEVILRCVPISNHLYFYWYRQILGQKVEFLVSFYNNEISEKSEIFDDQFSVERPDGSNFTLKIRSTKLEDSAMYFCASIGGNYEQYFGPGTRLTVT.

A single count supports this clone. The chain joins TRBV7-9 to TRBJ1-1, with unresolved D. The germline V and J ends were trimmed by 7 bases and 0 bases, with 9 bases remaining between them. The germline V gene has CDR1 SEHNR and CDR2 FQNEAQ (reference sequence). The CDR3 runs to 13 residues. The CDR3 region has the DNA TGTGCCAGCAATAATGGGGTGAACACTGAAGCTTTCTTT. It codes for CASNNGVNTEAFF.

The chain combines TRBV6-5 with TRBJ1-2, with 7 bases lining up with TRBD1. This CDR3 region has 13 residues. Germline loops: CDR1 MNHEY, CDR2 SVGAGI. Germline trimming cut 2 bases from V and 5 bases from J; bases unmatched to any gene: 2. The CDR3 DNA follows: TGTGCCAGCAGTTACGCGACAGGGTATGGCTACACCTTC. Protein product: CASSYATGYGYTF.

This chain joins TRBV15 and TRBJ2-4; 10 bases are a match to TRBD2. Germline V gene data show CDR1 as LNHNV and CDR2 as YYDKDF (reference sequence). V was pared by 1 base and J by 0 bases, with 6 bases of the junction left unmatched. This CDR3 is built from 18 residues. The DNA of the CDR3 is TGTGCCACCAGCAGAGTTGCTAGCGGGAGTGTAGCCAAAAACATTCAGTACTTC. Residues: CATSRVASGSVAKNIQYF. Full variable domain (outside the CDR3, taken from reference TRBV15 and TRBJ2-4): DAMVIQNPRYQVTQFGKPVTLSCSQTLNHNVMYWYQQKSSQAPKLLFHYYDKDFNNEADTPDNFQSRRPNTSFCFLDIRSPGLGDTAMYLCATSRVASGSVAKNIQYFGAGTRLSVL.

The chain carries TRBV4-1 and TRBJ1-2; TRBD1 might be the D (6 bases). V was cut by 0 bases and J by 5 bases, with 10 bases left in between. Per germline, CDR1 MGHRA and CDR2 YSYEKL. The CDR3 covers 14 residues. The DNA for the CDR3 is TGCGCCAGCAGCCAAGATTGGGGGCTGTATGGCTACACCTTC. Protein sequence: CASSQDWGLYGYTF.

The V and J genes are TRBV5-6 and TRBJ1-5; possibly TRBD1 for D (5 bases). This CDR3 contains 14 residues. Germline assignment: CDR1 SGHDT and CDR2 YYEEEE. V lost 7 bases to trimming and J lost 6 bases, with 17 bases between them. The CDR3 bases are TGTGCCAGCGCTAGCAGAGGGACGACTCAGCCCCAGCATTTT. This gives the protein CASASRGTTQPQHF.

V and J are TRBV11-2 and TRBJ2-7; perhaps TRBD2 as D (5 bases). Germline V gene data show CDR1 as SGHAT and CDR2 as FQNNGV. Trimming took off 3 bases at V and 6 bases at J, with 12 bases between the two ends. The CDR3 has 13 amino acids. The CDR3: CASSLMSRGEQYF. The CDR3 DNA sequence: TGTGCCAGCAGCTTGATGTCCCGGGGCGAGCAGTACTTC.

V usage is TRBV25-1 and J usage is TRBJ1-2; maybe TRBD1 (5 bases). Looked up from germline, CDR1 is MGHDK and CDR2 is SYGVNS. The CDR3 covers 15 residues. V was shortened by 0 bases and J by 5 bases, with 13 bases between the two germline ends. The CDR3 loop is CASSEYWGGRYGYTF. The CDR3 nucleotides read TGTGCCAGCAGTGAATATTGGGGCGGGCGTTATGGCTACACCTTC.

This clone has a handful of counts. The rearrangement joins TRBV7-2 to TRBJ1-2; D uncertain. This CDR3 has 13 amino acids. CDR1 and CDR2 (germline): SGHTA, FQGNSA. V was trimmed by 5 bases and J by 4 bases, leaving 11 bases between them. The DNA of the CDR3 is TGTGCCAGCAGCCTCTCAGCCCCCTATGGCTACACCTTC. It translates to CASSLSAPYGYTF. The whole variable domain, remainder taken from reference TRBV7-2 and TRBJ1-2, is GAGVSQSPSNKVTEKGKDVELRCDPISGHTALYWYRQSLGQGLEFLIYFQGNSAPDKSGLPSDRFSAERTGGSVSTLTIQRTQQEDSAVYLCASSLSAPYGYTFGSGTRLTVV.

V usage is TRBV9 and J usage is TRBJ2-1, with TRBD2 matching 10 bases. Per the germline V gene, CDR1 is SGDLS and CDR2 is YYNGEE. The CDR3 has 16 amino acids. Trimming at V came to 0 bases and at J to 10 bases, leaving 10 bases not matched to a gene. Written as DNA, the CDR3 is TGTGCCAGCAGCGTAGGGCTAGCGGGAGTGACGATGGAGCAGTTCTTC. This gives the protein CASSVGLAGVTMEQFF.

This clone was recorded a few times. The CDR3 is CASSSHLQGSMNTEAFF. The CDR3 DNA follows: TGTGCCAGCAGCTCCCACCTACAGGGGTCTATGAACACTGAAGCTTTCTTT. The genes are TRBV7-6 and TRBJ1-1; 7 positions match TRBD1. This CDR3 has 17 residues. Germline V CDR1 and CDR2: SGHVS, FNYEAQ. Losses at the gene ends were 4 bases for V and 0 bases for J; bases not matched to a gene: 11.

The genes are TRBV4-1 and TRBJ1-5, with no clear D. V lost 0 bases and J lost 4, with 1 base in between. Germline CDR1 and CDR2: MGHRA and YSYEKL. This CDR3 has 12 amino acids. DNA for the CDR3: TGCGCCAGCAGCCAAGAAAATCAGCCCCAGCATTTT. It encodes CASSQENQPQHF.

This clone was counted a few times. The CDR3 bases are TGTGCCAGCAGCTCGGGGTATCAGCCCCAGCATTTT. Translating gives CASSSGYQPQHF. The rearrangement links TRBV9 to TRBJ1-5; no clear D gene. With 4 bases removed from V and 5 bases from J, the gap between germline ends came to 7 bases. The V gene's germline CDR1 is SGDLS and CDR2 YYNGEE. The CDR3 extends over 12 amino acids.

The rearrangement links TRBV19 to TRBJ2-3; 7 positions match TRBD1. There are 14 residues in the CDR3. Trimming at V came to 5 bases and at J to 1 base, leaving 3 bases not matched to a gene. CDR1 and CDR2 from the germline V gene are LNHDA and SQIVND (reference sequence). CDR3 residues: CASSRDRGTDTQYF. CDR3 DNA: TGTGCCAGTAGTCGGGACAGAGGCACAGATACGCAGTATTTT.

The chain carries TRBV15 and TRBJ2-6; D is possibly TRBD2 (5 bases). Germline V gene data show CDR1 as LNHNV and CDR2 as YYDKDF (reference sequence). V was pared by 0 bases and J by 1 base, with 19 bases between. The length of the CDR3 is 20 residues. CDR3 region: CATSRDRLLRLPSGANVLTF. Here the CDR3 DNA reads TGTGCCACCAGCAGAGATCGACTACTGAGATTGCCGTCTGGGGCCAACGTCCTGACTTTC.

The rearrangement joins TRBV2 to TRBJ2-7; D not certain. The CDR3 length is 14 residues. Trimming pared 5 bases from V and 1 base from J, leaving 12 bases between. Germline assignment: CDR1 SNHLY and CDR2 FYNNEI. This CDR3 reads CASSSRYSSYEQYF. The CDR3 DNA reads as TGTGCCAGCAGTTCGAGATACTCGTCCTACGAGCAGTACTTC.

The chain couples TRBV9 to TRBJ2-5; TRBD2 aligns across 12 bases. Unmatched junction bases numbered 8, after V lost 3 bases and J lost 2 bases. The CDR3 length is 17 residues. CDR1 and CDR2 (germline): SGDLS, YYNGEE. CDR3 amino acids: CASSGSRLAGDQETQYF. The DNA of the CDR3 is TGTGCCAGCAGCGGCTCTCGACTAGCGGGGGATCAAGAGACCCAGTACTTC.

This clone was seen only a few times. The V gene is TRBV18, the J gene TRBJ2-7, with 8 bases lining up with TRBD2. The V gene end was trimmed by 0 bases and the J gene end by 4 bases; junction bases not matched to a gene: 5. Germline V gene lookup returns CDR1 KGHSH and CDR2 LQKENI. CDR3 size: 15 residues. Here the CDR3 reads CASSPPGASGYEQYF. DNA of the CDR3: TGTGCCAGCTCACCACCGGGTGCTAGCGGGTACGAGCAGTACTTC.

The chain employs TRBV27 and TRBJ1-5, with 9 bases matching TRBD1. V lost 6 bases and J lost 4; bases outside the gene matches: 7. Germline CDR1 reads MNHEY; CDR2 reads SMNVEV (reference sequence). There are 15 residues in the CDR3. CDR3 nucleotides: TGTGCCAGCAGACCTACAGGGGGCCCGAATCAGCCCCAGCATTTT. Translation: CASRPTGGPNQPQHF.

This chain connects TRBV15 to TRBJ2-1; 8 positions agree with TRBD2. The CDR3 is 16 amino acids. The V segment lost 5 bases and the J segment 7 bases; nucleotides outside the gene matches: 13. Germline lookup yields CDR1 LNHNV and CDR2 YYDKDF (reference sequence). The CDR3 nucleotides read TGTGCCACCAGCCTAAGGGCGGCGGGGGGCGGAAATGAGCAGTTCTTC. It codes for CATSLRAAGGGNEQFF.

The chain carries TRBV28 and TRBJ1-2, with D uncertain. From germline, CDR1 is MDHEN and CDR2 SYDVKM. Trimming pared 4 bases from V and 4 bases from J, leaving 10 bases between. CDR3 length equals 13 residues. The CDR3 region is CASSSDWVYGYTF. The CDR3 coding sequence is TGTGCCAGCAGTTCAGACTGGGTCTATGGCTACACCTTC.

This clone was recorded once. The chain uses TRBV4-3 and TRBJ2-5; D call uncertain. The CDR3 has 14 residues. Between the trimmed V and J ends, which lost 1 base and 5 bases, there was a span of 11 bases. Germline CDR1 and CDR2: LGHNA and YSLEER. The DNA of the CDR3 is TGCGCCAGCAGCCAAGGGTTCAATTCGGAGACCCAGTACTTC. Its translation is CASSQGFNSETQYF.

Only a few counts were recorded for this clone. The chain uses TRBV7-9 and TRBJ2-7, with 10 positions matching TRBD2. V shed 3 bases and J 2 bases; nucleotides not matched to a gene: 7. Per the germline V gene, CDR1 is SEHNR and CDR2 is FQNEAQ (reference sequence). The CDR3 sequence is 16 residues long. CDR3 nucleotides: TGTGCCAGCAGCTTCGTGACTAGCGGGCTACCCTACGAGCAGTACTTC. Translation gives CASSFVTSGLPYEQYF.

CDR3 protein: CASSRGGNYVEQYF. CDR3 coding DNA: TGTGCCAGCAGCCGCGGGGGCAACTACGTCGAGCAGTACTTC. The J gene is TRBJ2-7, the V gene TRBV5-6, with D possibly being TRBD2 (7 bases). The CDR3 is made up of 14 amino acids. Germline V lookup: CDR1 SGHDT, CDR2 YYEEEE. Trimming removed 4 bases from V and 6 bases from J, with 17 bases in between.

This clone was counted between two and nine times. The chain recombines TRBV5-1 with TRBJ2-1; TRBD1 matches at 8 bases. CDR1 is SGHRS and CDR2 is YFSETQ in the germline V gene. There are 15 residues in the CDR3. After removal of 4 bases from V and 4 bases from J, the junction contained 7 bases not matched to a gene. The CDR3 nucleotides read TGCGCCAGCAGCCCGTCCGGACAGGGATACAATGAGCAGTTCTTC. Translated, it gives CASSPSGQGYNEQFF.

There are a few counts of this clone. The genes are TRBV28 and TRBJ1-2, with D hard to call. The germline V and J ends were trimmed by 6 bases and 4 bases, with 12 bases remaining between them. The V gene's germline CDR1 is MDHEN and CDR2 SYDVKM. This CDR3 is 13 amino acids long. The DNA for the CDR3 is TGTGCCAGCAGGGTTGGGTTGGGCTATGGCTACACCTTC. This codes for CASRVGLGYGYTF.

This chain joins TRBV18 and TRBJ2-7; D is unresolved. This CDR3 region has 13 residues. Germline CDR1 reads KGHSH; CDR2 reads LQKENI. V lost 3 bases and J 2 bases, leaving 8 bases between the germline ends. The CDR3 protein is CASSPPQAYEQYF. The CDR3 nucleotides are TGTGCCAGCTCACCTCCCCAGGCCTACGAGCAGTACTTC.

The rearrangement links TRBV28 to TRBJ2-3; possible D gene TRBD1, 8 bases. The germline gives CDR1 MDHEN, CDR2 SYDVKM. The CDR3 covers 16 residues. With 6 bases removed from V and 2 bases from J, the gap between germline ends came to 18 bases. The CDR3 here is CASSQGAGAATDTQYF. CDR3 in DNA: TGTGCCAGCAGCCAGGGGGCGGGAGCTGCCACAGATACGCAGTATTTT.